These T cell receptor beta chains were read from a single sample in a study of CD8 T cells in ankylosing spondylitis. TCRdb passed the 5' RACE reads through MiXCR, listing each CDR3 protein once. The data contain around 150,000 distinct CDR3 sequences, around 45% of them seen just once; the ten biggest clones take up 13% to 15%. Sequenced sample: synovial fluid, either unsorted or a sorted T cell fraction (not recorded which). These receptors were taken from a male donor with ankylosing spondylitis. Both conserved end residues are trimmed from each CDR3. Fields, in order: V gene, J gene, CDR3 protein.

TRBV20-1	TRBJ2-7	SARGQGDYEQY
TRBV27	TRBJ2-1	ASSPLTTRAHNEQF
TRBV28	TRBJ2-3	ASSFESTGDYSPLPPSTDTQY
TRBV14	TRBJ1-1	ASSRFTTTEAF
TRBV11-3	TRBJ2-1	ASSPPGALENEQF
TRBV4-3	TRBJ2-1	ASSAGAYNEQF
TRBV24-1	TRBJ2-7	ATSGTSGGTYEQY
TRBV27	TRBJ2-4	ASSRWGRAKNIQY
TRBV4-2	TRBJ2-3	ASSQTSGRARDTQY
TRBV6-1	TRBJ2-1	ASSPRGWRGDEQF
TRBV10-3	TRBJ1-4	AIRGTGGEKLF
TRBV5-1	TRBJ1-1	ASSFSPGTGGMNTEAF
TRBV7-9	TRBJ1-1	ASPPDDWVTSGTEAF
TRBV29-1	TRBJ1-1	SVEVGRWGGVGNTEAF
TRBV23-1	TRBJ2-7	ASSQQGALCEQY
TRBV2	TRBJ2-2	ASRGTSTGELF
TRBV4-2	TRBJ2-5	ASSQEEWEETQY
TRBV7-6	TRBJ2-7	ASSFLWGYEQY
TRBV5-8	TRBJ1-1	ASTSWGVVNTEAF
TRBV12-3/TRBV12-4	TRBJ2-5	ASSLGLAGEETQY
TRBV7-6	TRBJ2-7	ASSLAINEQY
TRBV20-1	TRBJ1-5	SARDLDTGGQPQH
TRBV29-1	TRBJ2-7	SVLTSGAYEQY
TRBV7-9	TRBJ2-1	ASTSTGWEQF
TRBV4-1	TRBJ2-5	ASSQPVPGQTHYQETQY
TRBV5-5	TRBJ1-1	ASSLTGVYTEAF
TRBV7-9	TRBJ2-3	ASSLSPGGVGDTQY
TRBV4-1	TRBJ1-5	ASSQEAGDQPQH
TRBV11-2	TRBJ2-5	ASSPGQWIETQY
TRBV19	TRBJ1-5	ASSMGGLQPQH
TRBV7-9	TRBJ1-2	ASSLTTGAGIGGYT
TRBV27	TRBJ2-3	ASSFLRPDTDTQY
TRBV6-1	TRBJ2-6	ASSEDNSGANVLT
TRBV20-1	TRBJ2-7	SARDWGQGEYEQY
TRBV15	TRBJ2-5	ATHRGHGETQY
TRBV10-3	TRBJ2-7	AIRGTSGGNYEQY
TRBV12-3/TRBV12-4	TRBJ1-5	ASTTLGRDYSNQPQH
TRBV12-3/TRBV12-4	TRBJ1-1	ASSFATVNTEAF
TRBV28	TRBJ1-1	ASSLFDRGQDTEAF
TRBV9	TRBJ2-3	ASSVGPPVFNTQY
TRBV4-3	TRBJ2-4	ASSQEVREEVKNIQY
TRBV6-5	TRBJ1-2	ASSYWRGSNGYT
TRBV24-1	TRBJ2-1	ATSDLRGTRDSSYNEQF
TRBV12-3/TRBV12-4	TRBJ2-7	ASSPVLMSYEQY
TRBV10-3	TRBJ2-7	AISEPGFYEQY
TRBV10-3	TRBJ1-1	AISEFLRHQEAF
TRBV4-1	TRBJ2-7	ASSSQGQPYEQY
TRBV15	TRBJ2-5	ATSTFTVGPHQAQY
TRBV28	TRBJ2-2	ASSDRVNTGELF
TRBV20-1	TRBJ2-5	SARDGLAIETQY
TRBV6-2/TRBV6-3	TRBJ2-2	ASSWQGDTGELF
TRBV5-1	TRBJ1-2	ASSLDGLGQLYGYT
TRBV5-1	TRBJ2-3	ASSIQPGLAGYTDTQY
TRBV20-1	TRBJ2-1	SARGLAGEREQF
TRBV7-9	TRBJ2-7	ASSLAFSSGTYEQY